Detailed here is one T cell receptor (beta chain). This clone's antigen is unknown. Qualities for individual bases were not recorded, and no much larger clone is one base off. The cohort was made up of roughly 670 healthy bone marrow donors. At the time of sampling, every cohort member was nominally healthy, though immune exposures that went unrecorded were likely present. The donor was CMV seronegative and belonged to the group of under 400 seronegative cohort members. Every donor gave a peripheral blood sample, and the peripheral blood mononuclear cells from that sample were used for TCR beta sequencing. The Qiagen DNeasy Blood Extraction Kit was used to extract genomic DNA from the blood cell samples. These data come from a study of cytomegalovirus exposure and HLA in healthy donors (dated by TCRdb to about 2017). Study-level background: In an earlier analysis of 587 of the donors, roughly 300 Gb of sequence data and 90 million to 120 million unique TCR beta sequences from about 180 million T cells were reported. All discovery cohort repertoires had been generated on a single sequencing platform. To predict cytomegalovirus infection status, the study brought together high-throughput TCR immunosequencing, statistical association of individual TCRs with disease status, and machine learning. The number of donors typed differed by locus, with about 620-630 for A, B, C, DRB1 and DQB1, 522 for DQA1, about 610 for DPA1, and over 400 for DPB1. Class I and class II HLA loci were covered by the typing at four-digit resolution. Several DR-DQ haplotypes were handled as single units for association and clustering, since linkage in the cohort was strong. The study profiled the T cell repertoires of fewer than 850 subjects by immunosequencing and related them to cytomegalovirus serostatus. An early release covering some 640 HLA-typed donors comprised approximately 300 gigabases of sequencing data and 85 million or so unique TCR sequences. A later analysis re-analyzed previously published TCR beta repertoires from 650 to 800 donors and added high-resolution HLA genotyping to study TCR occurrence patterns. In addition to the first cohort of approximately 650 subjects, a separate validation cohort of approximately 130 different subjects was used. Among the approximately 430 genotyped donors, around 81% belonged to the genetic ancestry cluster associated with self-reported Caucasian donors. The later analysis used no new phenotypic data to find candidate immune exposures, relying instead on TCR beta sequences and their occurrence across donors. Alongside the repertoire data, information on donor age, sex, ethnicity and CMV serostatus was compiled. The aim of the study was to test whether cataloging public T cell receptors could identify signatures of past pathogen exposure. Among some 410 genotyped donors of the cohort, an average of about 240,000 unique TCR beta nucleotide sequences were sequenced per donor, around 20% of them non-productive. Genome-wide SNP genotypes for about 60% of the 666 donors were used in a later genetic analysis, which treated that subset as a discovery cohort. In an earlier analysis of roughly 600 of the donors, high-throughput TCR beta sequencing was used to judge whether each TCR beta V gene segment behaved as functional or pseudogenic.

Overall study outcomes, separate from this receptor: According to a later analysis, TCR association rates differed among HLA loci, with DRB1 alleles showing the most associated TCRs and HLA-C alleles showing the fewest. The authors suggested that the approach could potentially be extended to other disease states and immunological phenotypes. In this cohort, only TCR beta chains were sequenced, and detectable features were limited by the absence of alpha or paired-chain data. At a false discovery rate of 0.05, a later analysis linked some 18,000 TCR beta sequences to specific HLA alleles. The presence/absence analyses assumed that sequencing depth was roughly uniform across donors, and that assumption may not be true. Linkage disequilibrium might explain the correlated functional status among segregating V segments, but an unknown experimental factor could not be excluded. Most TCR sequences were observed very rarely across donors, whereas some public TCRs were present in many individuals. A further reported finding was that TCR beta sequences accurately predicted the HLA-A and HLA-B alleles for most subjects in the first cohort. Because HLA typing was missing for some donors at each locus, association tests included only the typed subset. CMV serostatus was the only immune exposure information available for the cohort. The study listed approximately 160 TCR beta chains as associated with cytomegalovirus. An association between a missense DCLRE1C variant and V-gene and J-gene trimming of TCR beta chains was found in a later genetic analysis and replicated in an independent cohort. A group of highly shared sequence variants was considered likely to be a technical artifact of the sequencing pipeline. A later analysis reported that several top co-occurrence clusters appeared linked to parvovirus B19, influenza, CMV and Epstein-Barr virus. A few of the identified cytomegalovirus-associated TCR beta chains were confirmed in vitro to be specific for cytomegalovirus antigens. The earlier analysis of about 600 of the donors excluded approximately 17 rarely observed V segments, including chromosome 9 orphons, because counts were too low. According to a later genetic analysis, donors in an Asian-associated ancestry cluster had fewer N-insertions in productive TCRs than the approximately 630-donor mean. The classifier was reported to diagnose cytomegalovirus status with high specificity and sensitivity in both the original and validation cohorts. In a later analysis, HLA-associated TCR beta chains were found to be more clonally expanded and to have lower generation probabilities than equally common non-associated chains. Strong co-occurrence of HLA alleles, especially DR and DQ, made assigning TCR associations to individual alleles difficult. A later analysis found that most CMV-associated TCR beta chains appeared HLA-restricted, with HLA associations seemingly driven largely by CMV exposure. Broadly in line with IMGT annotations, most TCR beta V segments showed up in productive rearrangements about 87% or about 30% of the time in an earlier analysis of under 700 of the donors.

Libraries came from the immunoSEQ multiplex PCR assay. A mixture of 60 forward primers for TCR Vbeta segments and 13 reverse primers for TCR Jbeta segments was used in the multiplex PCR. The CDR3 region of rearranged TCR beta genes was amplified from genomic DNA with a multiplex PCR assay. The Illumina HiSeq System was used to sequence the amplified TCR beta libraries as 87-base-pair reads. From the authors' description of their analysis: A later analysis tallied 75 million to 95 million unique TCR beta chains across the approximately 670 repertoires, and approximately 9.9 million of those chains were shared by two or more donors. Raw reads were error-corrected and collapsed into unique sequences by a nearest-neighbor algorithm in which closely related sequences were merged to remove PCR and sequencing errors. To assign V, D and J gene segments, CDR3 sequences were aligned to IMGT reference sequences. For a sequence to be retained, a match of at least six nucleotides to both a V gene segment and a J gene segment was required. Rearrangements were called productive when the CDR3 lacked stop codons and stayed in frame with V and J; all others were non-productive. CDR3 was defined by IMGT convention, running from the second conserved V-encoded cysteine to the conserved J-encoded phenylalanine. The earlier analysis of about 590 of the donors excluded sequences that lacked an unambiguous match to a single V gene segment. An earlier analysis of several hundred of the donors called V segments functional above 56.7% productive rearrangements and segregating when the between-donor standard deviation exceeded 5%. A statistical classification framework was built to diagnose cytomegalovirus status from the catalog of TCR beta chain sequences. In a later analysis, TCR nucleotide sequences were compared against IMGT/GENE-DB human TR gene sequences so that V and J genes could be assigned. The TCRdist pipeline was used in a later analysis to assign CDR3 sequences and most-parsimonious VDJ recombination scenarios. A later analysis defined each TCR beta chain by its CDR3 amino acid sequence plus V-gene family, and excluded reads lacking a unique V-gene family. To address suspected cross-contamination and a sequencing artifact, a later analysis removed approximately 600 highly shared, low-generation-probability nucleotide sequences. In a later analysis, a clonal expansion index for each public chain was calculated from normalized within-repertoire ranks of inferred template counts. In a later analysis, generation probabilities were computed with a VDJ recombination model fitted to out-of-frame rearrangements, and the resulting probabilities were checked against IGoR. In a later analysis, hypergeometric tests were used to score TCR-TCR, TCR-HLA and TCR-CMV co-occurrence, with a repertoire-size bias correction applied to TCR pairs. In a later analysis, false discovery rates were estimated by permuting HLA or CMV assignments 20 times. A later analysis grouped co-occurring TCRs with DBSCAN, adding TCRdist sequence similarity when clustering within HLA-allele-positive subsets. Repertoires with fewer than 30,000 or more than 120,000 public chains, plus five repertoires with anomalous nucleotide sharing, were excluded from co-occurrence clustering. TCRdb obtained this table from immuneACCESS and retained in-frame rearrangements with V and J assigned. These tables miss some clones; where compared with another copy, unresolved V genes account for less than half of the shortfall, and the remainder is unexplained. The V and J calls and clone size were taken over from that table, and D and trimming were inferred from the DNA. Recorded for this sample are about 170,000 clones; roughly 84% of them occurred a single time. The ten largest clones represent around 1.5% of the sample.

This clonotype originated in a male donor in good health and CMV-seronegative. Sequenced input: PBMCs.

The CDR3 region: CASSEVRGSQYF. The sequence in DNA is TGTGCCAGCAGTGAAGTCCGGGGGTCGCAGTATTTT. Recombination joined TRBV6-1 with TRBJ2-3; TRBD2 is a possible D gene, resting on 6 matching bases. V drops 1 base and J drops 10 bases, leaving 9 bases in between. Taken from cysteine to phenylalanine, the CDR3 has 12 residues. Only the CDR3 part of the read is kept: 36 bases, read in frame from the first base. The germline V gene specifies MNHNS as CDR1 and SASEGT as CDR2.